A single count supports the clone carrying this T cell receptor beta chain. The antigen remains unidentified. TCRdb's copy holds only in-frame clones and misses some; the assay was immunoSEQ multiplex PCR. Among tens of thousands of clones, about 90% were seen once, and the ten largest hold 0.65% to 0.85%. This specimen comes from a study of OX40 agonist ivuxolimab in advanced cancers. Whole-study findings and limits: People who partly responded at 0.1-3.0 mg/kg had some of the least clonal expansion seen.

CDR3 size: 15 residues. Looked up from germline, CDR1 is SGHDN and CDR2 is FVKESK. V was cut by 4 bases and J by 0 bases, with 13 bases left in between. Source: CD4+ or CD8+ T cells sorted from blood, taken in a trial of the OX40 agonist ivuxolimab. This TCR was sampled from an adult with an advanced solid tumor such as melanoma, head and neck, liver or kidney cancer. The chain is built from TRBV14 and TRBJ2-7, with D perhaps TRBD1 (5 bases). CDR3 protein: CASSLFQGTSYEQYF. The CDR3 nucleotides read TGTGCCAGCAGCCTCTTCCAGGGCACCTCCTACGAGCAGTACTTC.